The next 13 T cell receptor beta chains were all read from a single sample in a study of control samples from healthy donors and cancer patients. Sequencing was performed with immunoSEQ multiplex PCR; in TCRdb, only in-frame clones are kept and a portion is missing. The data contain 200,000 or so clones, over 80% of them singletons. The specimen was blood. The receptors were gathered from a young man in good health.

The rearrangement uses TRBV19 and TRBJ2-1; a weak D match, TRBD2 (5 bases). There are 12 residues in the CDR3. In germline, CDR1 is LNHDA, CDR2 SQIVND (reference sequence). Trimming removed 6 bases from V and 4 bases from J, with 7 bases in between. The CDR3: CASSREYNEQFF. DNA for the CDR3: TGTGCCAGTAGCCGGGAATACAATGAGCAGTTCTTC.

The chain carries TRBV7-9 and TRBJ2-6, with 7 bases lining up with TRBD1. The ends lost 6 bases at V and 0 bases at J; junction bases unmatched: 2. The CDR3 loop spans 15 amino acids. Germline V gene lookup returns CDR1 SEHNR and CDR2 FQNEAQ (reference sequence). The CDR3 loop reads CASSHRGSGANVLTF. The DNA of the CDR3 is TGTGCCAGCAGTCACAGGGGCTCTGGGGCCAACGTCCTGACTTTC.

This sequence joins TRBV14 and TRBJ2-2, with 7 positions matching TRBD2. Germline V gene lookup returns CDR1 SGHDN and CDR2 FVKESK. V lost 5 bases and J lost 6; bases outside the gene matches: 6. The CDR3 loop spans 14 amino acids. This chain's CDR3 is CASSTLLAPGELFF. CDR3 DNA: TGTGCCAGCAGCACCCTACTAGCGCCCGGGGAGCTGTTTTTT.

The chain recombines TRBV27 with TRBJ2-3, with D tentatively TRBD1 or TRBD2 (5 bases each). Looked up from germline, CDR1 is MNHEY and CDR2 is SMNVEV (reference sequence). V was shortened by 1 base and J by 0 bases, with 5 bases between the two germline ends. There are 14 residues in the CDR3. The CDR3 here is CASSLWGSTDTQYF. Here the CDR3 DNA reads TGTGCCAGCAGTTTATGGGGGAGCACAGATACGCAGTATTTT.

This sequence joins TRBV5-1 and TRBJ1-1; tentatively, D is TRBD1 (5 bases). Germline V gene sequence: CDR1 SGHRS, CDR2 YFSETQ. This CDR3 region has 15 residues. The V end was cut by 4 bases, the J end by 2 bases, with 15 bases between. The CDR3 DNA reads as TGCGCCAGCAGCGGATGGGAGGGGACTAACACTGAAGCTTTCTTT. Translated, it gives CASSGWEGTNTEAFF.

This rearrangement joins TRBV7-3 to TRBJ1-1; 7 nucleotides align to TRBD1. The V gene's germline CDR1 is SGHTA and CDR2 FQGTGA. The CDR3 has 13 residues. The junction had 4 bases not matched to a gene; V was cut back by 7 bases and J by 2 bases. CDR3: CASKGQPNTEAFF. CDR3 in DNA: TGTGCCAGCAAGGGACAGCCAAACACTGAAGCTTTCTTT.

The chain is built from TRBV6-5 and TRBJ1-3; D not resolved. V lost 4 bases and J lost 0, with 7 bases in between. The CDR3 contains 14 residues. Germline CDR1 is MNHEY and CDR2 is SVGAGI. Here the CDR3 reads CASSSPASGNTIYF. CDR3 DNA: TGTGCCAGCAGTTCCCCGGCCTCTGGAAACACCATATATTTT.

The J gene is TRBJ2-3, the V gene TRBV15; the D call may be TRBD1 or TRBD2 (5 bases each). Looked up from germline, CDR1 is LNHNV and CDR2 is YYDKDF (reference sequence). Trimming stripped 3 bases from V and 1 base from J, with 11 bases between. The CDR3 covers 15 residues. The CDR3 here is CATSSRDRRTDTQYF. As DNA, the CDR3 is TGTGCCACCAGCAGTCGGGACCGTCGCACAGATACGCAGTATTTT.

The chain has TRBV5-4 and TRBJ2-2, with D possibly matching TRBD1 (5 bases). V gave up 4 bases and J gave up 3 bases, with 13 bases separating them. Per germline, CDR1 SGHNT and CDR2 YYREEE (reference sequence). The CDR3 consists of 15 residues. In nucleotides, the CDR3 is TGTGCCAGCAGCCCGACCTCCAGGGACACCGGGGAGCTGTTTTTT. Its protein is CASSPTSRDTGELFF.

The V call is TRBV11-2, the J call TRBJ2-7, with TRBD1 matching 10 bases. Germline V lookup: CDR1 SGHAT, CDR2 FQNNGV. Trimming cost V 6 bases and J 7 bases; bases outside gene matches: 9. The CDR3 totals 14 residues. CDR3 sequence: CASSHRDRGKEQYF. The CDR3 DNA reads TGTGCCAGCAGTCACCGGGACAGGGGTAAAGAGCAGTACTTC.

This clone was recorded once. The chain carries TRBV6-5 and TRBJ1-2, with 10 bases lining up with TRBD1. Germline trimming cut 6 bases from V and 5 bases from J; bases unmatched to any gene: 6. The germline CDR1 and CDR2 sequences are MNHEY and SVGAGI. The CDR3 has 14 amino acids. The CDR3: CASRRGQGIYGYTF. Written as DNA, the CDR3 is TGTGCCAGCAGGAGGGGACAGGGGATTTATGGCTACACCTTC.

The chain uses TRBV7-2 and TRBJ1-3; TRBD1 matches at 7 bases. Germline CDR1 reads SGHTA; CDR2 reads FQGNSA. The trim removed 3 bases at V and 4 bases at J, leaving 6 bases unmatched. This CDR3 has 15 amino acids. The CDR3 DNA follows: TGTGCCAGCAGCTTTGCTGGGACAGTCGGAAACACCATATATTTT. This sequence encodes CASSFAGTVGNTIYF.

CDR3 coding DNA: TGTGCCAGCAGCCCCTATCTATGGGACGCCTACTCTGGAAACACCATATATTTT. Its translation is CASSPYLWDAYSGNTIYF. This chain uses TRBV7-2 with TRBJ1-3; a weak D match, TRBD1 (5 bases). The ends were cut back, 5 bases at V and 0 bases at J, with 20 bases in the middle. CDR1 and CDR2 from the germline V gene are SGHTA and FQGNSA. This CDR3 has 18 amino acids.